This T cell receptor (beta chain) was identified during a study of blood T cells in healthy people across ages. Germline-derived CDR1 and CDR2 are LGHDT and YNNKEL (reference sequence). V was shortened by 4 bases and J by 7 bases, with 11 bases between the two germline ends. The CDR3 contains 13 residues. This clonotype occurred many times. Its target is unknown. Primers used in a second PCR of about 6 to 11 cycles were a sample-barcoded 5' primer and a J-beta primer mix. TCRdb analysed the 5' RACE reads with MiXCR anew, one entry per CDR3 protein. The sample shows approximately 810,000 distinct CDR3 sequences, about 30% of them seen only once. Overall study results and limits: The long-lived group displayed more naive CD4+ cells, plus higher diversity, than the aged donors did.

Sequenced: blood. The TCR was taken from a woman of 80 years or more in good health. The chain uses TRBV3-1 and TRBJ2-4, with D possibly being TRBD1 or TRBD2 (6 bases each). The CDR3 sequence is CASSPSGANIQYF. The CDR3 DNA follows: TGTGCCAGCAGCCCCTCGGGGGCGAACATTCAGTACTTC.